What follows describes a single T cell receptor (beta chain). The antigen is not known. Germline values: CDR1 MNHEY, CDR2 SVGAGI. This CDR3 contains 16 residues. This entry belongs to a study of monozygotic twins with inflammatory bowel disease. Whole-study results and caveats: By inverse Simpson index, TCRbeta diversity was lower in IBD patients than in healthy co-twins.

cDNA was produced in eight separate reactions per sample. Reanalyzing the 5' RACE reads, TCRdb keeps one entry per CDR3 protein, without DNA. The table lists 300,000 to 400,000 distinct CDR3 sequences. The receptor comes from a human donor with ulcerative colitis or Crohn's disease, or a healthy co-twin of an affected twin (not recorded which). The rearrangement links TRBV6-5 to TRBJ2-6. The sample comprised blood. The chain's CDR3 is CASSYRSPSGANVLTF.